This T cell receptor (beta chain) was retrieved from a study of T cell repertoires in cytomegalovirus infection. About the research overall: Public TCR beta signatures provided an indication of both CMV infection and a matching HLA type. General observations from the study: Individuals carrying CMV plus the relevant HLA were identified by cumulative frequency of public TCR beta families. HLA-C-restricted CMV-specific TCR beta clonotypes prevailed in the ex vivo response.

CDR1 is SGHVS, CDR2 FQNEAQ, per germline. The CDR3 is 15 amino acids. Trimming shortened V by 5 bases and J by 2 bases, and 16 bases separated the two germline ends. TCRdb re-called the reads with MiXCR, one entry per CDR3 protein. Of 150,000 or so distinct CDR3 sequences in the sample, 5.5% to 7% are singletons; the top ten hold about a sixth. This clonotype was counted ten times or more. Its antigen remains unknown. The chain joins TRBV7-8 to TRBJ2-7, with D possibly TRBD1 on 6 matching bases. This receptor was obtained from a human donor in good health (CMV status not recorded). Some clones in this sample may be carry-over from other donors' samples. Sequenced: PBMCs. The CDR3 region is CASSAPDSNPYEQYF. Written as DNA, the CDR3 is TGTGCCAGCAGCGCCCCGGACAGTAACCCCTACGAGCAGTACTTC.